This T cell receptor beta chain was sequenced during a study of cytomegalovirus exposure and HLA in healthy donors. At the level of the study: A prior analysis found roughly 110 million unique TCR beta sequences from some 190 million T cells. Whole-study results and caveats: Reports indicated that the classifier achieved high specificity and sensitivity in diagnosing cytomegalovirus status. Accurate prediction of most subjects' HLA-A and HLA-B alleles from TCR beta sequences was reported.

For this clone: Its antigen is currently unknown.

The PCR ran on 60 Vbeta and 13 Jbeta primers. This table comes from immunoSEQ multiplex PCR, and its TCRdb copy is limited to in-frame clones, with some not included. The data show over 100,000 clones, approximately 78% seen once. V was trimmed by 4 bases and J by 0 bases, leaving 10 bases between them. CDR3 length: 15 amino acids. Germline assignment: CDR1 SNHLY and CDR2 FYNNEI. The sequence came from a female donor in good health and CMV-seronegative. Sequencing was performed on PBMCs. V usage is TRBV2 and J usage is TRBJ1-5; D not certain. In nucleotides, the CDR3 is TGTGCCAGCAGTGGGGAGGGATATAGCAATCAGCCCCAGCATTTT. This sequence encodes CASSGEGYSNQPQHF.